The present TCR beta chain was sequenced within a study of blood T cells in healthy people across ages. A J-beta primer mix and a sample-barcoded 5' primer were used in a second PCR of roughly 7 to 12 cycles. From the 5' RACE reads, TCRdb called clonotypes with MiXCR, one entry per CDR3 protein. The sample carries hundreds of thousands of distinct CDR3 sequences, about 51% recorded once. The study recruited healthy Caucasian donors from Russia who were aged about 6 to 90. A remark on this clonotype: Its specificity is unknown.

General study points: With age, beta diversity per million T cells declined roughly linearly, significantly by 30 to 40. Naive T cell percentage by flow cytometry tracked strongly with beta diversity.

The germline V gene encodes CDR1 SGDLS and CDR2 YYNGEE. Trimming cost V 1 base and J 1 base; bases outside gene matches: 9. CDR3 size: 18 residues. This TCR was recovered from a woman at least 80 years old in good health. Sequencing was performed on blood. The rearrangement links TRBV9 to TRBJ2-2; TRBD1 matches 8 bases. The CDR3 protein is CASSVNPDRGGNTGELFF. CDR3 in DNA: TGTGCCAGCAGCGTAAACCCTGACAGGGGTGGGAACACCGGGGAGCTGTTTTTT.